This T cell receptor beta chain was observed in a study of blood T cell repertoires in COVID-19. Study at large: Acute and convalescent COVID-19 specimens originated in the United States, Italy and Spain.

Authors' analysis steps: By means of reference gene primer amplification, nucleated cell counts were estimated. Repertoires were generated with immunoSEQ multiplex PCR, while TCRdb's copy carries only in-frame clones and drops some. That table furnishes V, J and clone size, whereas the DNA furnished D and trimming. The sample has approximately 280,000 clones; 70% to 85% are singletons. CDR1 is LGHNA and CDR2 is YSLEER in the germline V gene. This CDR3 has 15 residues. V was shortened by 0 bases and J by 11 bases, with 19 bases between the two germline ends. Seattle-derived patients entered the study during active infection and were followed longitudinally.

V is TRBV4-3 and J is TRBJ1-1, with a possible D match to TRBD1 (5 bases). This clonotype was sampled from a human donor with COVID-19, enrolled during active disease. The donor label of this sample is uncertain. The sample was peripheral blood. CDR3 in amino acids: CASSQDPPGGTRAFF. The DNA for the CDR3 is TGCGCCAGCAGCCAAGATCCCCCCGGGGGAACCAGGGCTTTCTTT.